Detailed here is one TCR beta chain. Germline CDR1 and CDR2: WSHSY and SAAADI. Between the trimmed V and J ends, which lost 5 bases and 9 bases, there was a span of 17 bases. The CDR3 contains 14 residues. In the original workflow: Estimates of nucleated cell counts were drawn from the amplification of reference gene primers. Measured with immunoSEQ multiplex PCR; TCRdb has only the in-frame clones, and not every one. Clonal size and the V and J genes are those of that table, whereas D and trimming came from the DNA. This table has about 130,000 clones, approximately 90% appearing once. The sample originates from a study of blood T cell repertoires in COVID-19. Study as a whole: COVID-19 samples from acute and convalescent phases originated in the United States, Italy and Spain. T cells, B-cell-depleted T cells, or PBMCs supplied cDNA or gDNA.

What was sequenced was peripheral blood. V usage is TRBV10-2 and J usage is TRBJ1-5, with D possibly TRBD1 on 5 matching bases. This TCR was recovered from an elderly woman with acute or convalescent COVID-19. The CDR3 region is CASSTQVGGPPQHF. The CDR3 DNA is TGCGCCAGCAGTACACAGGTCGGGGGTCCGCCCCAGCATTTT.